This T cell receptor beta chain was identified during a study of shared clonotypes between healthy human individuals. Using immunoSEQ multiplex PCR, the repertoire was profiled, and TCRdb retains in-frame clones only, with some absent. The sample lists hundreds of thousands of clones, roughly 77% occurring once. The CDR3 sequence is 17 residues long. Trimming at V came to 0 bases and at J to 0 bases, leaving 4 bases not matched to a gene. Germline V gene data show CDR1 as SGHTA and CDR2 as FQGNSA. Sequencing used PBMCs. The genes are TRBV7-2 and TRBJ2-3; the match to TRBD2 covers 9 bases. The receptor comes from a woman aged 40 to 55 in good health. Some clones in this sample may be carry-over from other donors' samples. CDR3 sequence (DNA): TGTGCCAGCAGCTTAGCTAGCGGGGGCCCTAGCACAGATACGCAGTATTTT. Amino acids: CASSLASGGPSTDTQYF.